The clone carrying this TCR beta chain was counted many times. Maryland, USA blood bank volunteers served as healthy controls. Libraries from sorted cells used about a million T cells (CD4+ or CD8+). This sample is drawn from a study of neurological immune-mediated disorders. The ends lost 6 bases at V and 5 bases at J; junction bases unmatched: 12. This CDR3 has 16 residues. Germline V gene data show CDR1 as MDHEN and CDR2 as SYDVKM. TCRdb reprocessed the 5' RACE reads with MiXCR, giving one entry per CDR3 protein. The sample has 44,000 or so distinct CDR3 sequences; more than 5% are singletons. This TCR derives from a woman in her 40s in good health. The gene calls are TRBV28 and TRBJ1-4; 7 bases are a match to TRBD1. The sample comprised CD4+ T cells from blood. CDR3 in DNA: TGTGCCAGCAGCCCGGGGACAGCCCTCTCCAATGAAAAACTGTTTTTT. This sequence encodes CASSPGTALSNEKLFF.